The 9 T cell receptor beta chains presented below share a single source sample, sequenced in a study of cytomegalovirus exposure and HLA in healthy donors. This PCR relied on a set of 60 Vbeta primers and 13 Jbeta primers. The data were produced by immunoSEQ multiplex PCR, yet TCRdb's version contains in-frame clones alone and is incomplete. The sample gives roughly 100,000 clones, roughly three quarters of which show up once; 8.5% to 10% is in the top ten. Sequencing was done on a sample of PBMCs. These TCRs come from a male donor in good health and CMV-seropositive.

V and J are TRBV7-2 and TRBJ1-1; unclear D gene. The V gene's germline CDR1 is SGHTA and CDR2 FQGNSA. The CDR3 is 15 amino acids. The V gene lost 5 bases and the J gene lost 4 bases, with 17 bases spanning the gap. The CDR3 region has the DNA TGTGCCAGCAGCCCCGGGTTGGTGGGGAGCACTGAAGCTTTCTTT. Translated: CASSPGLVGSTEAFF.

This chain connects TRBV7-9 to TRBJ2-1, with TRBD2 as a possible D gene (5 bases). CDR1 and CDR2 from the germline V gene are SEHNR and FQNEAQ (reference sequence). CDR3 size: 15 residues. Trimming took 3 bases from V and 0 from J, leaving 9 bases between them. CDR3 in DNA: TGTGCCAGCAGCTTGTCGGGGAGCTCCTACAATGAGCAGTTCTTC. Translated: CASSLSGSSYNEQFF. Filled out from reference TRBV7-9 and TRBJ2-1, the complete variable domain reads DTGVSQNPRHKITKRGQNVTFRCDPISEHNRLYWYRQTLGQGPEFLTYFQNEAQLEKSRLLSDRFSAERPKGSFSTLEIQRTEQGDSAMYLCASSLSGSSYNEQFFGPGTRLTVL.

The DNA of the CDR3 is TGTGCCAGCAGTTTATTATCCCCGGGAATTACTGAAGCTTTCTTT. Protein sequence: CASSLLSPGITEAFF. The J gene is TRBJ1-1, the V gene TRBV28; D is unclear. This CDR3 has 15 residues. Trimming shortened V by 1 base and J by 5 bases, and 14 bases separated the two germline ends. Germline lookup yields CDR1 MDHEN and CDR2 SYDVKM.

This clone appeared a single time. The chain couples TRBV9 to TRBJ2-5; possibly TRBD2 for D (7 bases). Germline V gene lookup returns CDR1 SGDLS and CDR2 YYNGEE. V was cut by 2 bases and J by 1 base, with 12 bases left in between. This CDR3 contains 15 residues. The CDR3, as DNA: TGTGCCAGCAGCGTCGTCGCGGGGGCCCAAGAGACCCAGTACTTC. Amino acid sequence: CASSVVAGAQETQYF.

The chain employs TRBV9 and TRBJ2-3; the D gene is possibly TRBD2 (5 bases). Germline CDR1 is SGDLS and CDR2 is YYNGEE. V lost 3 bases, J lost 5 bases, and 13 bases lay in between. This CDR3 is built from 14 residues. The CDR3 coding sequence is TGTGCCAGCAGCGCCCAAATAGCGCAAGATACGCAGTATTTT. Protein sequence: CASSAQIAQDTQYF.

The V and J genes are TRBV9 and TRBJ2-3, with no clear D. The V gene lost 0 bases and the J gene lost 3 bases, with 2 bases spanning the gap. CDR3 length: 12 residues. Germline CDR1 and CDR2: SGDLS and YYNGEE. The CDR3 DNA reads TGTGCCAGCAGCGTAGCGACAGATACGCAGTATTTT. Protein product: CASSVATDTQYF. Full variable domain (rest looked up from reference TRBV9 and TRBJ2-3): DSGVTQTPKHLITATGQRVTLRCSPRSGDLSVYWYQQSLDQGLQFLIQYYNGEERAKGNILERFSAQQFPDLHSELNLSSLELGDSALYFCASSVATDTQYFGPGTRLTVL.

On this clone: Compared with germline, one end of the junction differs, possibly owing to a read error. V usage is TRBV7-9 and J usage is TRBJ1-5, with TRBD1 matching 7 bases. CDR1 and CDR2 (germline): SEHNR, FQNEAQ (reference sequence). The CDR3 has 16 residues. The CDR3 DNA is TGTTCCAGCAGCCCAGGGGGACCCCCGAGGGCTCAGCCCCAGCATTTT. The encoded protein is CSSSPGGPPRAQPQHF. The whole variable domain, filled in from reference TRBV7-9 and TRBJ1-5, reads DTGVSQNPRHKITKRGQNVTFRCDPISEHNRLYWYRQTLGQGPEFLTYFQNEAQLEKSRLLSDRFSAERPKGSFSTLEIQRTEQGDSAMYLCSSSPGGPPRAQPQHFGDGTRLSIL.

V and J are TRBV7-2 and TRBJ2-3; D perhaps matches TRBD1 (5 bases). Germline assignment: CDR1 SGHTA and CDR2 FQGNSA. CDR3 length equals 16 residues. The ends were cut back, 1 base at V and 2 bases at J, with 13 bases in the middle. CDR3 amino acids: CASSLVSGAATDTQYF. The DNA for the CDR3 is TGTGCCAGCAGCTTAGTAAGTGGGGCGGCCACAGATACGCAGTATTTT.

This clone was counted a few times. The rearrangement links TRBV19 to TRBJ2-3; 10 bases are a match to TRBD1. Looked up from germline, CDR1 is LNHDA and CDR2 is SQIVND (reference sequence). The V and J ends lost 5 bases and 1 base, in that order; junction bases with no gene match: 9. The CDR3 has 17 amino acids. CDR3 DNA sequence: TGTGCCAGTAGTGCTAGACAGGGGGCGCGAGGCACAGATACGCAGTATTTT. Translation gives CASSARQGARGTDTQYF.